A single T cell receptor beta chain is shown here with its context. This entry comes from a study of blood T cell repertoires in COVID-19. Looking at the study overall: Acute and convalescent COVID-19 specimens originated in the United States, Italy and Spain. T cells, B-cell-depleted T cells, or PBMCs supplied cDNA or gDNA.

This CDR3 is 15 amino acids long. Trimming took 4 bases from V and 1 from J; bases not matched to a gene: 4. Per germline, CDR1 MDHEN and CDR2 SYDVKM. Authors' methods: The assay estimated nucleated cells by amplifying reference gene primers. Libraries were prepared by immunoSEQ multiplex PCR; TCRdb keeps only in-frame clonotypes and omits some of them. The DNA gave D and trimming, while V, J and clone size come from that table. Among tens of thousands of clones listed, approximately 85% were seen once. The V gene is TRBV28, the J gene TRBJ2-3, with 8 bases fitting TRBD1. The source of this sequence is a human donor in a cohort sampled during active COVID-19. The sequenced material came from peripheral blood. The chain's CDR3 is CASSSTGDGTDTQYF. CDR3 nucleotides: TGTGCCAGCAGTTCGACAGGGGACGGCACAGATACGCAGTATTTT.